A selection of T cell receptor beta chains follows, all from one sample in a study of blood T cell repertoires in COVID-19. Method: immunoSEQ multiplex PCR; TCRdb's copy keeps in-frame clones and lacks some. This repertoire shows hundreds of thousands of clones, approximately 86% found once; its top ten account for about 2%. Specimen: peripheral blood. All receptors come from a man aged 18 to 30 with active or convalescent COVID-19. Both conserved end residues are part of each CDR3. Each record gives: D gene, J gene, clone size, V gene, CDR3 DNA, CDR3 protein. The D gene is left open where the match is weak. Clone size is shown for a subset of rows, as once, few, many or a class of expanded clone.

TRBD2,TRBJ2-5,.,TRBV10-2,TGCGCCAGCGGGACTACCCGGCGGGAGACCCAGTACTTC,CASGTTRRETQYF
.,TRBJ2-3,.,TRBV2,TGTGCCAGCACCCCCGGAGGGGTCGCAGATACGCAGTATTTT,CASTPGGVADTQYF
.,TRBJ1-6,.,TRBV18,TGTGCCAGCTCACCGGAAAGGATGGGCTCACCCCTCCACTTT,CASSPERMGSPLHF
.,TRBJ1-2,.,TRBV7-2,TGTGCCAGCAGCTTAGTAGGCCCCTCGGGTGGCTACACCTTC,CASSLVGPSGGYTF
.,TRBJ1-3,.,TRBV5-1,TGCGCCAGCAGCTTGGAACAGGGACGAGGAAACACCATATATTTT,CASSLEQGRGNTIYF
.,TRBJ2-5,.,TRBV28,TGTGCCAGCAGTTTGGCAGGGGCGGAGACCCAGTACTTC,CASSLAGAETQYF
TRBD1,TRBJ2-7,.,TRBV7-2,TGTGCCAGCAGCTTATCGGGGACAGGGTCCTACGAGCAGTACTTC,CASSLSGTGSYEQYF
TRBD1,TRBJ1-5,.,TRBV7-9,TGTGCCAGCAGCTCGTGGGACAGGGAACAGCCCCAGCATTTT,CASSSWDREQPQHF
.,TRBJ2-1,.,TRBV9,TGTGCCAGCAGCGTAGGTGGAAGACTAAGCAATGAGCAGTTCTTC,CASSVGGRLSNEQFF
.,TRBJ2-5,.,TRBV2,TGTGCCAGCAGTCAGGGACTTAGCCAGACCCAGTACTTC,CASSQGLSQTQYF
TRBD1,TRBJ2-7,.,TRBV4-1,TGCGCCAGCAGCCCCGGACAGGGAAGGAATCTCTACGAGCAGTACTTC,CASSPGQGRNLYEQYF
TRBD1,TRBJ1-2,once,TRBV2,TGTGCCAGCAGTGAGGGAAGGACAGGGTGGGTGTATGGCTACACCTTC,CASSEGRTGWVYGYTF
TRBD1,TRBJ1-6,.,TRBV27,TGTGCCAGCAGTTTACTGACAGGGGGCAGTTCACCCCTCCACTTT,CASSLLTGGSSPLHF
TRBD1,TRBJ1-2,.,TRBV10-3,TGTGCCATCAGTGAGTCGACTCGGGACAGGGGGAAAAACTATGGCTACACCTTC,CAISESTRDRGKNYGYTF
TRBD2,TRBJ2-3,.,TRBV12-5,TGTGCTAGTGGTTCATTGGGACTAGCGGGAACCACAGATACGCAGTATTTT,CASGSLGLAGTTDTQYF
TRBD2,TRBJ2-1,few,TRBV6-5,TGTGCCAGCAGGAGACTAGCGGGAGAGTATAGTGAGCAGTTCTTC,CASRRLAGEYSEQFF
.,TRBJ1-5,.,TRBV12-3/TRBV12-4,TGTGCCAGCAGTTTATCGGGACAGCCCCAGCATTTT,CASSLSGQPQHF
.,TRBJ2-1,.,TRBV28,TGTGCCAGCAGTTTAATCGCGATAACCTACAATGAGCAGTTCTTC,CASSLIAITYNEQFF
.,TRBJ2-6,.,TRBV5-1,TGCGCCAGCAGCCCAACAGGGCCTGGGGCCAACGTCCTGACTTTC,CASSPTGPGANVLTF
.,TRBJ2-3,once,TRBV4-3,TGCGCCAGCAGCCAAGAGGCGGGCCGCCTCTTGATAGATACGCAGTATTTT,CASSQEAGRLLIDTQYF
.,TRBJ1-4,.,TRBV19,TGTGCCAGCCGAAACGGGGGAAGGGCTAATGAAAAACTGTTTTTT,CASRNGGRANEKLFF
.,TRBJ1-1,.,TRBV12-5,TGTGCTAGTGGGAGTCGGGTGAACACTGAAGCTTTCTTT,CASGSRVNTEAFF
.,TRBJ1-1,.,TRBV7-9,TGTGCCAGCAGCTTGTCGGCGGGCACTGAAGCTTTCTTT,CASSLSAGTEAFF
.,TRBJ1-5,.,TRBV28,TGTGCCAGCAGTTTACCTAGTGTCAATCAGCCCCAGCATTTT,CASSLPSVNQPQHF
.,TRBJ1-1,.,TRBV7-3,TGTGCCAGCAGATCAACAGTGAACACTGAAGCTTTCTTT,CASRSTVNTEAFF
TRBD2,TRBJ2-1,.,TRBV5-1,TGCGCCAGCAGCGCCACTAGCGGGAGGTCCGATGAGCAGTTCTTC,CASSATSGRSDEQFF
TRBD2,TRBJ2-1,.,TRBV5-1,TGCGCCAGCAGCCCACTAGGTGGCGGGGGGCCCTCAGAATACAATGAGCAGTTCTTC,CASSPLGGGGPSEYNEQFF
TRBD1,TRBJ2-4,.,TRBV5-1,TGCGCCAGCGAACCCGGGACAGGGGGCGCAACCAAAAACATTCAGTACTTC,CASEPGTGGATKNIQYF
TRBD1,TRBJ2-2,.,TRBV7-2,TGTGCCAGCAACCCCGGACAGGTCCTCACCGGGGAGCTGTTTTTT,CASNPGQVLTGELFF
.,TRBJ2-5,.,TRBV7-2,TGTGCCAGCAGCCTCATCGGGGGGACCCAGTACTTC,CASSLIGGTQYF
.,TRBJ2-4,.,TRBV7-2,TGTGCCAGCAGCTTTACGGGGGTAAACATTCAGTACTTC,CASSFTGVNIQYF
TRBD1,TRBJ1-2,.,TRBV5-5,TGTGCCAGTAGACAGGGGTCCTATGGCTACACCTTC,CASRQGSYGYTF
.,TRBJ1-5,.,TRBV18,TGTGCCAGCTCACCCAACGGCTTGGGCGGCAATCAGCCCCAGCATTTT,CASSPNGLGGNQPQHF
TRBD2,TRBJ2-1,.,TRBV10-2,TGCGCCAGCCTAGGACTAGCGGAATACAATGAGCAGTTCTTC,CASLGLAEYNEQFF
TRBD1,TRBJ1-1,.,TRBV9,TGTGCCAGCAGCGTACAGGACAGGGGCACTGAAGCTTTCTTT,CASSVQDRGTEAFF
.,TRBJ2-1,.,TRBV5-6,TGTGCCAGCAGCCTGACTAGGATCAATGAGCAGTTCTTC,CASSLTRINEQFF
TRBD1,TRBJ2-2,few,TRBV7-9,TGTGCCAGCAGGGATTACAGGGGGCTGACCGGGGAGCTGTTTTTT,CASRDYRGLTGELFF
TRBD1,TRBJ1-6,.,TRBV28,TGTGCCAGCAGCACAGGGGTGGGTTCACCCCTCCACTTT,CASSTGVGSPLHF
.,TRBJ1-2,.,TRBV29-1,TGCAGCGTTGGACAGGCGTCCAGTTCCGACTATGGCTACACCTTC,CSVGQASSSDYGYTF
TRBD2,TRBJ2-3,.,TRBV4-1,TGCGCCAGCAGCCAAGCTAGCGGGCGCACAGATACGCAGTATTTT,CASSQASGRTDTQYF
TRBD1,TRBJ2-7,.,TRBV2,TGTGCCAGCAGTGAAGACAGGGGGGCGTACGAGCAGTACTTC,CASSEDRGAYEQYF
.,TRBJ1-6,.,TRBV28,TGTGCCAGCACCCTACCGGACAGAAATTCACCCCTCCACTTT,CASTLPDRNSPLHF
.,TRBJ2-3,.,TRBV7-2,TGTGCCAGCAGCCGGGACACTTACTATACGCAGTATTTT,CASSRDTYYTQYF
.,TRBJ1-5,.,TRBV6-5,TGTGCCAGCAGTTATATGGACTCATCCGGCGTACAGCCCCAGCATTTT,CASSYMDSSGVQPQHF